Sequencing of this T cell receptor beta chain was carried out in a study of cytomegalovirus exposure and HLA in healthy donors. Study outcomes and limitations: There were a few CMV-associated chains whose specificity for CMV antigens was confirmed in vitro.

About this clone: Its antigen is unidentified.

The primer mix had 60 Vbeta and 13 Jbeta primers. Sequencing was performed with immunoSEQ multiplex PCR; in TCRdb, only in-frame clones are kept and a portion is missing. The repertoire holds about 180,000 clones, with about 84% as singletons. V shed 1 base and J 7 bases; nucleotides not matched to a gene: 9. CDR3 length: 16 residues. Germline CDR1 SGHTA, CDR2 FQGTGA. The TCR sequence derives from a man aged 18 to 29 in good health and CMV-seronegative. The chain joins TRBV7-3 to TRBJ2-2, with TRBD1 matching 7 bases. Sequenced sample: PBMCs. The CDR3 loop is CASSLNHDRASGELFF. CDR3 nucleotide sequence: TGTGCCAGCAGCTTAAACCATGACAGGGCAAGCGGGGAGCTGTTTTTT.